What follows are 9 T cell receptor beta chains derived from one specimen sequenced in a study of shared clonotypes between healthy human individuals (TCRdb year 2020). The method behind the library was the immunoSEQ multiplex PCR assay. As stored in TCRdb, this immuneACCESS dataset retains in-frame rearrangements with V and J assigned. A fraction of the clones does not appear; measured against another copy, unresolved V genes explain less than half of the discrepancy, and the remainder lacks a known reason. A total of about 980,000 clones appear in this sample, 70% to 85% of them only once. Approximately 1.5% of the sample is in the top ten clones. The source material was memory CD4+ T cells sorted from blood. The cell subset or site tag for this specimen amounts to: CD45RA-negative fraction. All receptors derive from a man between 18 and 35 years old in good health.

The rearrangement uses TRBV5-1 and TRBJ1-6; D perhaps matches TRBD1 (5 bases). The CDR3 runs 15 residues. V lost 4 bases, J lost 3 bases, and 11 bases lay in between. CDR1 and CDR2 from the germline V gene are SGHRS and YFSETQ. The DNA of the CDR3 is TGCGCCAGCAGCGCCAGGGACTTCTATAATTCACCCCTCCACTTT. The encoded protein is CASSARDFYNSPLHF. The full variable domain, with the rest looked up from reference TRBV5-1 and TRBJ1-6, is KAGVTQTPRYLIKTRGQQVTLSCSPISGHRSVSWYQQTPGQGLQFLFEYFSETQRNKGNFPGRFSGRQFSNSRSEMNVSTLELGDSALYLCASSARDFYNSPLHFGNGTRLTVT.

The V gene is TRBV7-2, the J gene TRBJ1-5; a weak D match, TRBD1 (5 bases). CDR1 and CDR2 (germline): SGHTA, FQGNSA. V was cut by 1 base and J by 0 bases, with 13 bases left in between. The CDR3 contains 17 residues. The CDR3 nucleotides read TGTGCCAGCAGCTTAGATCGGGGGGGTGATAGCAATCAGCCCCAGCATTTT. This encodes CASSLDRGGDSNQPQHF.

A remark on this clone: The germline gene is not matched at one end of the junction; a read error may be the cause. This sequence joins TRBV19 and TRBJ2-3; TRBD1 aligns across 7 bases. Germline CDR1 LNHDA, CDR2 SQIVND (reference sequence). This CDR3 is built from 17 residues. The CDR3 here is CASSLENRGVSTDTQYF. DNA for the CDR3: TGTGCCAGTAGTTTAGAAAACAGGGGCGTGAGCACAGATACGCAGTATTTT.

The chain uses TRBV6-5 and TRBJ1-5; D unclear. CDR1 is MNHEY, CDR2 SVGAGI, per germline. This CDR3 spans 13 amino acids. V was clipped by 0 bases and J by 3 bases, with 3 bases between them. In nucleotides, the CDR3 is TGTGCCAGCAGTTACTCGGACAATCAGCCCCAGCATTTT. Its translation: CASSYSDNQPQHF.

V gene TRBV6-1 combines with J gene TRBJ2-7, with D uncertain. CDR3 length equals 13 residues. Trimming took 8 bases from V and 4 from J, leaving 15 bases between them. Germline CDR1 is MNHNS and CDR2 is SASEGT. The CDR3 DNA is TGTGCCAGCGGCTATACAAGTGGGTACGAGCAGTACTTC. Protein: CASGYTSGYEQYF.

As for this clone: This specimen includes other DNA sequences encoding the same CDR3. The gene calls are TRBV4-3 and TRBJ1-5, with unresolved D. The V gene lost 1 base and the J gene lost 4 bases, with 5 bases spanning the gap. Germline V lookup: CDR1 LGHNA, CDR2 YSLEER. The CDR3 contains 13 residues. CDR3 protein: CASSQGENQPQHF. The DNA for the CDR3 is TGCGCCAGCAGCCAAGGAGAGAATCAGCCCCAGCATTTT.

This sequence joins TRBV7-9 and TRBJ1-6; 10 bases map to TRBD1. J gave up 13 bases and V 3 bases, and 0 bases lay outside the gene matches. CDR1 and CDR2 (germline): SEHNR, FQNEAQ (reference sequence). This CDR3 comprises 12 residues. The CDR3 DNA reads TGTGCCAGCAGCTTGGACAGGGGGCCCCTCCACTTT. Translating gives CASSLDRGPLHF.

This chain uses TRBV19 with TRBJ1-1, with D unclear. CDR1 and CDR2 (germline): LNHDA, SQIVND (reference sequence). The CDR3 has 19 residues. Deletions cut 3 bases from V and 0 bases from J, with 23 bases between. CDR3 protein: CASSMFLRQAGNVNTEAFF. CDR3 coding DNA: TGTGCCAGTAGTATGTTCTTAAGGCAGGCCGGTAACGTGAACACTGAAGCTTTCTTT.

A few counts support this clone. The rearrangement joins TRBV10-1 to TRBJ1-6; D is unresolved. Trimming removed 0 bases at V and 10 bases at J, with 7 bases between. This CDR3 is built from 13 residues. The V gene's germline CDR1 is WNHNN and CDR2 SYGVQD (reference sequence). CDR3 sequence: CASSESLRSPLHF. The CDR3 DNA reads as TGCGCCAGCAGTGAGTCGTTAAGGTCACCCCTCCACTTT.